These 3 T cell receptor beta chains came from one sample sequenced in a study of PD-L1 blockade in urothelial cancer (TCRdb year 2017). Interpreted using the paper, the time point label stands for: pretreatment peripheral blood. The receptor library was made with the immunoSEQ multiplex PCR assay. This is the immuneACCESS table as TCRdb keeps it, with only in-frame sequences that have V and J called. A part of the clones is gone; compared with another copy, unresolved V genes explain less than half, and the rest is unexplained. Recorded for this sample are 100,000 to 150,000 clones; 70% to 85% of them occurred a single time. Of the sample, 3.2% is held by the ten largest clones. The input for sequencing was PBMCs, taken around atezolizumab (anti-PD-L1) treatment. These TCRs come from a man in his forties or fifties with urothelial cancer.

The V call is TRBV11-1, the J call TRBJ2-3; D not certain. CDR1 and CDR2 from the germline V gene are SGHAT and FQDESV (reference sequence). This CDR3 contains 13 residues. Trimming left V 8 bases short and J 1 base short, with 10 bases between. The CDR3 spells CASARVGTDTQYF. The CDR3 DNA reads as TGTGCCAGCGCCCGAGTTGGCACAGATACGCAGTATTTT. Full variable domain (remainder filled in from reference TRBV11-1 and TRBJ2-3): EAEVAQSPRYKITEKSQAVAFWCDPISGHATLYWYRQILGQGPELLVQFQDESVVDDSQLPKDRFSAERLKGVDSTLKIQPAELGDSAMYLCASARVGTDTQYFGPGTRLTVL.

The J gene is TRBJ1-1, the V gene TRBV27; 8 bases line up with TRBD1. The CDR3 consists of 15 residues. The germline gives CDR1 MNHEY, CDR2 SMNVEV (reference sequence). The V gene end was trimmed by 5 bases and the J gene end by 4 bases; junction bases not matched to a gene: 9. The CDR3 DNA reads as TGTGCCAGCAGTCCATGGACAGGGAAGGGCACTGAAGCTTTCTTT. This sequence encodes CASSPWTGKGTEAFF.

The chain carries TRBV6-6 and TRBJ1-2, with 9 bases that match TRBD1. This CDR3 has 13 amino acids. V was pared by 5 bases and J by 6 bases, with 4 bases of the junction left unmatched. The germline V gene has CDR1 MNHNY and CDR2 SVGAGI (reference sequence). The CDR3 sequence is CASSGTGRDGYTF. The CDR3 DNA is TGTGCCAGCAGTGGGACAGGGAGGGATGGCTACACCTTC.